This passage covers 27 T cell receptor beta chains from one sample sequenced in a study of blood T cells in healthy people across ages (dated by TCRdb to 2014 to 2015). The library was generated by 5' RACE. The sequencer was an Illumina HiSeq 2500. The second PCR ran for about 6 to 12 cycles and used a J-beta primer mix along with a sample-barcoded 5' primer. Starting from the raw public reads, TCRdb applied fastp trimming at Q25, assembled clones with MiXCR and retained in-frame beta chains. Duplicate CDR3 protein sequences are folded into a single record with the most common DNA and genes. In all, the sample holds hundreds of thousands of distinct CDR3 sequences, and more than 40% of those were seen once. About 19% of the sample goes to the ten largest clones. Sequenced: blood. All receptors come from a man in his sixties in good health.

This clonotype was detected a few times. This sequence joins TRBV6-5 and TRBJ1-5; D ambiguous. This CDR3 has 13 residues. CDR1 MNHEY and CDR2 SVGAGI come from the germline V gene. V lost 10 bases, J lost 3 bases, and 13 bases lay in between. This CDR3 reads CATREGPNQPQHF. CDR3 sequence (DNA): TGTGCCACCCGGGAGGGTCCCAATCAGCCCCAGCATTTT.

The chain links TRBV7-2 to TRBJ2-1; D remains ambiguous. In germline, CDR1 is SGHTA, CDR2 FQGNSA. The CDR3 is 14 amino acids. Trimming took off 8 bases at V and 5 bases at J, with 16 bases between the two ends. CDR3 DNA sequence: TGTGCCAGCGTGCCCTTAGAGGTACACAATGAGCAGTTCTTC. Translation gives CASVPLEVHNEQFF.

As concerns this clonotype: A read error may be the cause here, since a much bigger clone is one base away. V usage is TRBV6-5 and J usage is TRBJ2-1, with TRBD2 matching 9 bases. The DNA matches TRBJ2-7 better at its end, which makes the J call doubtful. The germline V gene encodes CDR1 MNHEY and CDR2 SVGAGI. This CDR3 has 15 amino acids. The CDR3 spells CASSLAGASYNEQYF. The DNA for the CDR3 is TGTGCCAGCAGTTTAGCGGGAGCCTCCTACAATGAGCAGTACTTC.

This clonotype was observed a handful of times. The chain combines TRBV7-9 with TRBJ2-3, with TRBD1 identical over 9 bases. CDR3 length equals 15 residues. In germline, CDR1 is SEHNR, CDR2 FQNEAQ (reference sequence). V trimming: 5 bases; J trimming: 6 bases; junction bases outside the gene matches: 9. In DNA form, the CDR3 reads TGTGCCAGCAGCATAACCGGGACAGGGTTGGATACGCAGTATTTT. This encodes CASSITGTGLDTQYF.

The chain couples TRBV9 to TRBJ2-5, with D possibly TRBD1 on 5 matching bases. Trimming took off 1 base at V and 4 bases at J, with 11 bases between the two ends. This CDR3 contains 14 residues. CDR1 is SGDLS and CDR2 is YYNGEE in the germline V gene. This chain's CDR3 is CASSVHATGETQYF. CDR3 nucleotide sequence: TGTGCCAGCAGCGTACACGCTACAGGAGAGACCCAGTACTTC. Using reference TRBV9 and TRBJ2-5 for the parts outside the CDR3, the full variable domain is DSGVTQTPKHLITATGQRVTLRCSPRSGDLSVYWYQQSLDQGLQFLIQYYNGEERAKGNILERFSAQQFPDLHSELNLSSLELGDSALYFCASSVHATGETQYFGPGTRLLVL.

The gene calls are TRBV7-9 and TRBJ2-3; 8 positions agree with TRBD1. This CDR3 has 16 amino acids. The germline V gene has CDR1 SEHNR and CDR2 FQNEAQ (reference sequence). The J segment lost 2 bases and the V segment lost 5 bases, leaving 9 bases of the junction unmatched. The DNA of the CDR3 is TGTGCCAGCAGCCTTCAGGGGGCGCTAGTCACAGATACGCAGTATTTT. It is translated as CASSLQGALVTDTQYF. Drawing the rest from reference TRBV7-9 and TRBJ2-3, the complete variable domain is DTGVSQNPRHKITKRGQNVTFRCDPISEHNRLYWYRQTLGQGPEFLTYFQNEAQLEKSRLLSDRFSAERPKGSFSTLEIQRTEQGDSAMYLCASSLQGALVTDTQYFGPGTRLTVL.

This clonotype was detected only a few times. A junction end diverges from the germline sequence, so it may reflect a read error. The rearrangement joins TRBV6-5 to TRBJ2-1, with D perhaps matching TRBD2 (5 bases). Germline V gene lookup returns CDR1 MNHEY and CDR2 SVGAGI. The CDR3 spans 15 residues. In DNA, the CDR3 is TGTGCTAGCAGTCCCATCCCCTTGGGCGGGAATGAGCAGTTCTTC. This gives the protein CASSPIPLGGNEQFF.

The chain links TRBV6-1 to TRBJ1-6; D ambiguous. The CDR3 is 12 residues long. CDR1 is MNHNS, CDR2 SASEGT, per germline. With 3 bases removed from V and 13 bases from J, the gap between germline ends came to 10 bases. The CDR3 DNA is TGTGCCAGCAGTGACCTGACTGACCCCCTCCACTTT. Amino acids: CASSDLTDPLHF.

J is TRBJ2-7 and V is TRBV5-5; 9 nucleotides line up with TRBD1. Trimming took 0 bases from V and 1 from J; bases not matched to a gene: 5. CDR3 length: 16 residues. Germline assignment: CDR1 SGHKS and CDR2 YYEKEE (reference sequence). CDR3 in DNA: TGTGCCAGCAGCTTGGCCTGGGACAGGGCTTCCTACGAGCAGTACTTC. Its translation: CASSLAWDRASYEQYF.

The rearrangement joins TRBV20-1 to TRBJ2-1; 7 positions match TRBD1. The CDR3 length is 15 residues. The J segment lost 6 bases and the V segment lost 3 bases, leaving 11 bases of the junction unmatched. Germline loops: CDR1 DFQATT, CDR2 SNEGSKA (reference sequence). CDR3 region: CSARRGPGDFNEQFF. The DNA of the CDR3 is TGCAGTGCTAGGAGGGGGCCCGGAGATTTCAATGAGCAGTTCTTC.

This clonotype was detected only a few times. This chain connects TRBV5-8 to TRBJ1-1; unclear D gene. There are 13 residues in the CDR3. V was shortened by 3 bases and J by 6 bases, with 12 bases between the two germline ends. The germline gives CDR1 SGHTS, CDR2 YDEGEE. CDR3 sequence reads: CASSSLGKAEAFF. The CDR3 DNA reads TGTGCCAGCAGCTCGCTGGGTAAGGCTGAAGCTTTCTTT.

This rearrangement joins TRBV4-1 to TRBJ2-5; 7 bases agree with TRBD1. The CDR3 contains 15 residues. J gave up 2 bases and V 4 bases, and 7 bases lay outside the gene matches. Germline assignment: CDR1 MGHRA and CDR2 YSYEKL. This CDR3 is CASSLVGGRQETQYF. CDR3 nucleotides: TGCGCCAGCAGCCTCGTAGGGGGCCGGCAAGAGACCCAGTACTTC.

This sequence joins TRBV7-2 and TRBJ1-4; D might be TRBD1 (5 bases). There are 16 residues in the CDR3. The germline gives CDR1 SGHTA, CDR2 FQGNSA. The V gene lost 4 bases and the J gene lost 6 bases, with 18 bases spanning the gap. The CDR3: CASSSPTVTVDEKLFF. The CDR3 region has the DNA TGTGCCAGCAGCTCCCCGACAGTGACTGTGGATGAAAAACTGTTTTTT.

The chain links TRBV6-1 to TRBJ2-3; D might be TRBD2 (6 bases). The CDR3 totals 14 residues. Germline V gene sequence: CDR1 MNHNS, CDR2 SASEGT. Trimming shortened V by 7 bases and J by 6 bases, and 17 bases separated the two germline ends. The CDR3 DNA follows: TGTGCCAGCACCGCGGGGTTCATCCCCGATACGCAGTATTTT. Translated, it gives CASTAGFIPDTQYF.

This clonotype has just a few counts. The genes are TRBV25-1 and TRBJ2-5; 9 bases match TRBD1. Germline CDR1 is MGHDK and CDR2 is SYGVNS. V was pared by 4 bases and J by 2 bases, with 14 bases of the junction left unmatched. The CDR3 has 18 residues. The CDR3, as DNA: TGTGCCAGCAGTGCAACCTTTATGGGGACAGGGCGTCAAGAGACCCAGTACTTC. Translated: CASSATFMGTGRQETQYF. The whole variable domain, remainder taken from reference TRBV25-1 and TRBJ2-5, is EADIYQTPRYLVIGTGKKITLECSQTMGHDKMYWYQQDPGMELHLIHYSYGVNSTEKGDLSSESTVSRIRTEHFPLTLESARPSHTSQYLCASSATFMGTGRQETQYFGPGTRLLVL.

This chain joins TRBV7-9 and TRBJ2-5; D is unclear. The CDR3 runs to 14 residues. CDR1 is SEHNR and CDR2 is FQNEAQ in the germline V gene (reference sequence). V lost 1 base and J 1 base, leaving 7 bases between the germline ends. The DNA of the CDR3 is TGTGCCAGCAGCTTAGATTACACCCAAGAGACCCAGTACTTC. Translation: CASSLDYTQETQYF.

J is TRBJ2-5 and V is TRBV6-5, with TRBD1 identical over 9 bases. The CDR3 spans 15 residues. With 7 bases clipped from V and 4 bases from J, the junction kept 10 bases outside the gene matches. In germline, CDR1 is MNHEY, CDR2 SVGAGI. CDR3 DNA sequence: TGTGCCAGCACAAAAGGGACAGGGACGAGAGAGACCCAGTACTTC. The encoded protein is CASTKGTGTRETQYF.

The chain is built from TRBV6-5 and TRBJ1-1; D is possibly TRBD1 (5 bases). The CDR3 sequence is 15 residues long. CDR1 and CDR2 (germline): MNHEY, SVGAGI. Trimming removed 5 bases from V and 8 bases from J, with 21 bases in between. The CDR3 region is CASSRPQGAQEEAFF. The CDR3 region has the DNA TGTGCCAGCAGTCGCCCCCAAGGGGCCCAGGAAGAAGCTTTCTTT.

V gene TRBV7-2 combines with J gene TRBJ1-2; D remains ambiguous. This CDR3 is built from 15 residues. Trimming took off 1 base at V and 6 bases at J, with 15 bases between the two ends. Germline CDR1 and CDR2: SGHTA and FQGNSA. DNA of the CDR3: TGTGCCAGCAGCTTAGAGAGGGAACGGAGGAATGGCTACACCTTC. The encoded protein is CASSLERERRNGYTF.

A few counts support this clonotype. The chain couples TRBV3-1 to TRBJ2-1; TRBD1 agrees at 7 bases. The CDR3 sequence is 14 residues long. J was trimmed by 8 bases and V by 4 bases; bases with no gene match: 8. Per germline, CDR1 LGHDT and CDR2 YNNKEL (reference sequence). The CDR3 protein is CASSLRTGRDEQFF. The DNA of the CDR3 is TGTGCCAGCAGCCTCCGGACAGGACGGGATGAGCAGTTCTTC.

This clonotype was counted between two and nine times. V usage is TRBV4-3 and J usage is TRBJ1-2; D ambiguous. Germline lookup yields CDR1 LGHNA and CDR2 YSLEER. The CDR3 totals 16 residues. V was cut by 0 bases and J by 6 bases, with 17 bases left in between. The CDR3 DNA is TGCGCCAGCAGCCAAGATCAAGTTTCGGAGGGCCATGGCTACACCTTC. It codes for CASSQDQVSEGHGYTF.

This sequence joins TRBV24-1 and TRBJ2-3; 10 nucleotides agree with TRBD1. The germline CDR1 and CDR2 sequences are KGHDR and SFDVKD. V gave up 8 bases and J gave up 6 bases; unmatched junction bases: 10. The CDR3 spans 15 residues. The CDR3 spells CATKSAGTGVDTQYF. The CDR3 DNA follows: TGTGCCACCAAATCAGCCGGGACAGGGGTCGATACGCAGTATTTT.

V is TRBV6-5 and J is TRBJ2-3; the D gene could be TRBD1 or TRBD2 (5 bases each). The V gene's germline CDR1 is MNHEY and CDR2 SVGAGI. V was trimmed by 6 bases and J by 5 bases, leaving 12 bases between them. There are 13 residues in the CDR3. CDR3 DNA sequence: TGTGCCAGCAGCCGGGACCAGAAAGATACGCAGTATTTT. Translating gives CASSRDQKDTQYF.

This clonotype was counted only a few times. The genes are TRBV12-3 or TRBV12-4 and TRBJ2-4; TRBD1 might be the D (5 bases). Trimming took off 5 bases at V and 7 bases at J, with 9 bases between the two ends. CDR3 size: 12 residues. CDR3 loop: CASSAGYNIQYF. The CDR3 region has the DNA TGTGCCAGCAGTGCAGGGTATAACATTCAGTACTTC.

The table lists this clonotype with a few counts. The chain combines TRBV28 with TRBJ2-6; tentative D call: TRBD2 (5 bases). V gave up 2 bases and J gave up 4 bases, with 15 bases separating them. The CDR3 spans 17 residues. CDR1 is MDHEN and CDR2 is SYDVKM in the germline V gene. CDR3 nucleotide sequence: TGTGCCAGCAGTTTACGGGGTCTCACCTCCGGGGCCAACGTCCTGACTTTC. Amino acid sequence: CASSLRGLTSGANVLTF.

This clonotype came up a few times. The CDR3 loop reads CASSPKSPGQGFTDTQYF. The CDR3 bases are TGTGCCAGCAGCCCAAAGTCCCCAGGACAGGGCTTCACAGATACGCAGTATTTT. This sequence joins TRBV4-2 and TRBJ2-3; 8 positions match TRBD1. The CDR3 sequence is 18 residues long. J lost 2 bases, V lost 4 bases, and 14 bases had no gene match. CDR1 and CDR2 (germline): LGHNA, YNFKEQ.

This clonotype was seen a handful of times. The chain is built from TRBV20-1 and TRBJ2-3; D ambiguous. The CDR3 is 14 residues long. V lost 6 bases and J lost 4, with 17 bases in between. CDR1 and CDR2 (germline): DFQATT, SNEGSKA (reference sequence). The DNA for the CDR3 is TGCAGTGCAACCCCCTATTCTGGGCCAGATACGCAGTATTTT. As protein: CSATPYSGPDTQYF.